Reported below is one T cell receptor beta chain. Only a few counts were recorded for this clone. Its cognate antigen has yet to be identified. It has no much larger one-base neighbor in the sample; base qualities were not kept. TCRbeta CDR3 regions were amplified from genomic DNA using the immunoSEQ Assay, a bias-controlled multiplex PCR. In the source study's methods: Within the assay, amplification of reference gene primers was used to estimate how many nucleated cells each sample contained. To quantify the absolute abundance of each unique TCRbeta CDR3 rearrangement, sequence reads were collapsed and filtered. For each sample, productive Simpson clonality was calculated as the square root of Simpson's diversity index over productive rearrangements. TCRdb took this table from immuneACCESS and kept in-frame rearrangements with V and J called. Such tables lack part of the clones; where checked against another copy, unresolved V genes explain under half of the gap, and the rest is unexplained. Clonal size and the V and J genes are those of that table, whereas D and trimming came from the DNA. The sample data list 200,000 to 300,000 clones, and 75% to 85% of these were observed just once. The ten largest clones add up to around 6% of the sample.

The sample comes from a study of blood T cell repertoires in COVID-19 (TCRdb year 2020). Concerning the study at large: The collaborator samples originated in the United States, Italy and Spain and spanned the acute and convalescent phases of COVID-19. The material from the prospective study consisted of cDNA or gDNA derived from T cells, B-cell-depleted T cells, or PBMCs. The dataset comprised deeply sampled blood TCRbeta repertoires from subjects exposed to, actively infected with, or recovered from COVID-19. The repertoires were made available in a free public database intended to serve as a resource for research on the immune response to SARS-CoV-2. Samples came from the ongoing ImmuneRACE study (first 160 participants) plus 1,254 subjects from 6 global collaborators. Nearly every sample came with metadata listing a de-identified subject ID, COVID-19 status, age in years and sex. Where available, HLA class I and class II types were obtained from metadata supplied by the sample provider rather than from assay-based typing.

Collaborating institutions collected whole blood in K2EDTA tubes following their own protocols. For TCRbeta analysis, collaborator samples were shipped as frozen whole blood, as isolated PBMCs, or as DNA extracted from either sample type. Its CDR3 holds 14 amino acids, cysteine through phenylalanine. The CDR3 DNA has 42 bases and is translated from base 1. V is cut by 4 bases and J by 2 bases, and the space between the germline ends is 9 bases. The germline V gene (reference sequence) sets CDR1 to SEHNR and CDR2 to FQNEAQ. Overall results and qualifications from the work: How much clinical and demographic metadata was included differed by source and by participant, and the metadata was provided uncurated.

Sequencing used peripheral blood. The chain employs TRBV7-9 and TRBJ1-5; TRBD1 is a possible D gene, resting on 5 matching bases. This TCR was recovered from a human donor in a cohort sampled during active COVID-19. The CDR3 reads CASSSEGGNQPQHF. The nucleotide sequence reads as follows: TGTGCCAGCAGCTCTGAAGGGGGCAATCAGCCCCAGCATTTT.